The rows below give T cell receptor beta chains drawn from one sample of a study of T cell changes during pregnancy in multiple sclerosis. Some clones are missing from TCRdb's copy, which holds only in-frame ones; the method was immunoSEQ multiplex PCR. The sample carries approximately 65,000 clones, 92% recorded once. The sample in question was CD8+ T cells from peripheral blood mononuclear cells, obtained in the third trimester of pregnancy. The receptors shown here come from a female donor in good health, enrolled as a control in a pregnancy study. CDR3s include the opening cysteine and the closing phenylalanine or tryptophan. The D gene is left open where the match is weak. Clone size is stated in some rows and not others, as once, few, many or a class when expanded.

v_call: TRBV29-1
j_call: TRBJ2-7
clone_size: NA
d_call: NA
cdr3_nt: TGCAGCGTTGAAGATCAGGCCACCTACGAGCAGTACTTC
cdr3_aa: CSVEDQATYEQYF

v_call: TRBV2
j_call: TRBJ1-6
clone_size: NA
d_call: TRBD1
cdr3_nt: TGTGCCAGCAGTGAACTAGGGACAGGGGGTTCACCCCTCCACTTT
cdr3_aa: CASSELGTGGSPLHF

v_call: TRBV7-9
j_call: TRBJ1-1
clone_size: NA
d_call: TRBD1
cdr3_nt: TGTGCCAGCAGCTTGGGACAGGGGACGACTGAAGCTTTCTTT
cdr3_aa: CASSLGQGTTEAFF

v_call: TRBV10-3
j_call: TRBJ1-2
clone_size: NA
d_call: NA
cdr3_nt: TGTGCCATCAGTGATTCTCCCAACTATGGCTACACCTTC
cdr3_aa: CAISDSPNYGYTF

v_call: TRBV7-8
j_call: TRBJ2-1
clone_size: NA
d_call: NA
cdr3_nt: TGTGCCAGCAACCAGGGGGGACTTTACAATGAGCAGTTCTTC
cdr3_aa: CASNQGGLYNEQFF

v_call: TRBV29-1
j_call: TRBJ1-1
clone_size: NA
d_call: TRBD1
cdr3_nt: TGCAGCGCCGGGACAGGGGGCAGGGCTGAAGCTTTCTTT
cdr3_aa: CSAGTGGRAEAFF

v_call: TRBV7-9
j_call: TRBJ2-3
clone_size: NA
d_call: TRBD2
cdr3_nt: TGTGCCAGCAGCCGACTAGCGGGGGAAGGCACAGATACGCAGTATTTT
cdr3_aa: CASSRLAGEGTDTQYF

v_call: TRBV27
j_call: TRBJ2-1
clone_size: NA
d_call: TRBD2
cdr3_nt: TGTGCCAGCAGTCCCCAGGGACTACCCAATGAGCAGTTCTTC
cdr3_aa: CASSPQGLPNEQFF

v_call: TRBV27
j_call: TRBJ1-1
clone_size: few
d_call: NA
cdr3_nt: TGTGCCAGCAGTTTGGCCAGGGACACTGAAGCTTTCTTT
cdr3_aa: CASSLARDTEAFF

v_call: TRBV19
j_call: TRBJ1-1
clone_size: NA
d_call: NA
cdr3_nt: TGTGCCAGTAGCCCGGGGGGTGAAGCTTTCTTT
cdr3_aa: CASSPGGEAFF

v_call: TRBV27
j_call: TRBJ2-1
clone_size: NA
d_call: NA
cdr3_nt: TGTGCCAGCAGTCCCTGGGAGACCTCATCCTACAATGAGCAGTTCTTC
cdr3_aa: CASSPWETSSYNEQFF

v_call: TRBV19
j_call: TRBJ1-1
clone_size: NA
d_call: NA
cdr3_nt: TGTGCCAGTAGTTCTTTACAGGGAGAAGCTTTCTTT
cdr3_aa: CASSSLQGEAFF

v_call: TRBV7-9
j_call: TRBJ1-2
clone_size: once
d_call: NA
cdr3_nt: TGTGCCAGCACCCTAACAGGGATTTCAGACTATGGCTACACCTTC
cdr3_aa: CASTLTGISDYGYTF

v_call: TRBV27
j_call: TRBJ2-7
clone_size: NA
d_call: NA
cdr3_nt: TGTGCCAGCAGTCCCCGGGACACCCTCGGGGAGCAGTACTTC
cdr3_aa: CASSPRDTLGEQYF

v_call: TRBV29-1
j_call: TRBJ1-1
clone_size: NA
d_call: NA
cdr3_nt: TGCAGCGTGAGACCGGGGTCCTACACTGAAGCTTTCTTT
cdr3_aa: CSVRPGSYTEAFF

v_call: TRBV7-9
j_call: TRBJ2-7
clone_size: once
d_call: TRBD1
cdr3_nt: TGTGCCAGCAGCTTAGGGACAGGGGGTTTGCTCGAGCAGTACTTC
cdr3_aa: CASSLGTGGLLEQYF

v_call: TRBV2
j_call: TRBJ1-1
clone_size: NA
d_call: TRBD1
cdr3_nt: TGTGCCAGCGGACAGGTGAACACTGAAGCTTTCTTT
cdr3_aa: CASGQVNTEAFF

v_call: TRBV6-1
j_call: TRBJ2-7
clone_size: NA
d_call: NA
cdr3_nt: TGTGCCAGCAGTGAAAGCGACGAAGGGGGAAAATCCTACGAGCAGTACTTC
cdr3_aa: CASSESDEGGKSYEQYF

v_call: TRBV6-5
j_call: TRBJ1-1
clone_size: few
d_call: TRBD1
cdr3_nt: TGTGCCAGCAGCCGTACAGGGGGCACTGAAGCTTTCTTT
cdr3_aa: CASSRTGGTEAFF

v_call: TRBV4-2
j_call: TRBJ2-1
clone_size: NA
d_call: NA
cdr3_nt: TGTGCCAGCAGCCAAGAGAGGGGGGGCGGGAATGAGCAGTTCTTC
cdr3_aa: CASSQERGGGNEQFF

v_call: TRBV27
j_call: TRBJ2-6
clone_size: NA
d_call: TRBD1
cdr3_nt: TGTGCCAGCAGTAAAGGACAGGGGATCTCTGGGGCCAACGTCCTGACTTTC
cdr3_aa: CASSKGQGISGANVLTF

v_call: TRBV2
j_call: TRBJ2-5
clone_size: NA
d_call: TRBD1
cdr3_nt: TGTGCCAGCAGTTTACAGGGGGTAGAGACCCAGTACTTC
cdr3_aa: CASSLQGVETQYF